The clone carrying this TCR beta chain has a single count. The data belong to a study of blood T cell repertoires in COVID-19. Study-level background: Sites in the United States, Italy and Spain provided acute and convalescent COVID-19 samples.

This CDR3 is built from 14 residues. Germline CDR1 reads LNHDA; CDR2 reads SQIVND (reference sequence). V was shortened by 0 bases and J by 2 bases, with 5 bases between the two germline ends. Authors' data handling: Amplification from reference gene primers served as the basis for estimated nucleated cell counts. Sequencing was performed with immunoSEQ multiplex PCR; in TCRdb, only in-frame clones are kept and a portion is missing. That table supplies the V and J calls and clone size; D and trimming were determined from the DNA. This table has fewer than 200,000 clones, approximately 83% appearing once.

The sample was peripheral blood. This TCR derives from a man in his forties or fifties with active or convalescent COVID-19. The gene calls are TRBV19 and TRBJ1-5, with unresolved D. In nucleotides, the CDR3 is TGTGCCAGTAGTATAGACCTAGGCAATCAGCCCCAGCATTTT. This translates into CASSIDLGNQPQHF. The variable domain in full, with the rest retrieved from reference TRBV19 and TRBJ1-5, is DGGITQSPKYLFRKEGQNVTLSCEQNLNHDAMYWYRQDPGQGLRLIYYSQIVNDFQKGDIAEGYSVSREKKESFPLTVTSAQKNPTAFYLCASSIDLGNQPQHFGDGTRLSIL.